The T cell receptor beta chain described here comes from a study of T-cell memory formation after mild COVID-19. Study-level background: TCR clustering was largely donor specific. Overall study findings and caveats: Pre-infection memory held some responding clones, suggesting pre-existing cross-reactive T cells responded.

TCRalpha and TCRbeta libraries used 5'RACE with constant-segment primers and UMIs. From the 5' RACE reads, TCRdb called clonotypes with MiXCR, one entry per CDR3 protein. This sample has about 320,000 distinct CDR3 sequences, with 14% found just once. This CDR3 spans 16 amino acids. V trimming: 2 bases; J trimming: 6 bases; junction bases outside the gene matches: 8. Germline values: CDR1 KGHDR, CDR2 SFDVKD. This clonotype was seen ten or more times. Its matching antigen is unknown. The V call is TRBV24-1, the J call TRBJ2-1; 8 nucleotides line up with TRBD1. Sequenced material: PBMCs or a T cell subset sorted from them (not recorded which). The sequence was collected from a young man who had mild COVID-19 (a few samples of this study predate the infection). Cell type and time point are not known. In DNA, the CDR3 is TGTGCCACCAGTGATTCGAGGCAGGGGGCAAGCAATGAGCAGTTCTTC. Protein product: CATSDSRQGASNEQFF.